This T cell receptor (beta chain) was documented in a study of shared clonotypes between healthy human individuals. On this clone: The antigen is not known.

Study-level points and caveats: Among the subsets, naive ones generally showed larger estimated richness than memory ones.

V dropped 0 bases and J dropped 5 bases, with 11 bases sitting between them. The CDR3 has 14 amino acids. CDR1 and CDR2 from the germline V gene are SGDLS and YYNGEE. Naive-designated CD8 cells lacked CD45RO, were positively enriched for CCR7, and omitted terminally differentiated effector memory CD45RA+ cells. Some clones are missing from TCRdb's copy, which holds only in-frame ones; the method was immunoSEQ multiplex PCR. Of around 2,000,000 clones listed, approximately 95% are singletons. This sequence was found in a man in his late teens or twenties in good health. V gene TRBV9 combines with J gene TRBJ2-5; unclear D gene. Sequencing was performed on naive CD8+ T cells sorted from blood. The CDR3, as DNA: TGTGCCAGCAGCGTAGGGAAGAGTACGGAGACCCAGTACTTC. This translates into CASSVGKSTETQYF.